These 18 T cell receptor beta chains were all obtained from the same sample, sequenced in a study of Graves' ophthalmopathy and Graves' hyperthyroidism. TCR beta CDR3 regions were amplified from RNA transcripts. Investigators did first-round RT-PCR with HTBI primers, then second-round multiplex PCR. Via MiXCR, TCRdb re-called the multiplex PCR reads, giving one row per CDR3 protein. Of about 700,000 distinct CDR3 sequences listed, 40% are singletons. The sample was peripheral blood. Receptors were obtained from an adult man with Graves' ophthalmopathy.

As DNA, the CDR3 is TGTGCCAGCAGCTTAGGAGGGGGAAAGGATGGCTACACCTTC. This encodes CASSLGGGKDGYTF. The chain links TRBV7-2 to TRBJ1-2; the D gene is possibly TRBD1 (6 bases). In germline, CDR1 is SGHTA, CDR2 FQGNSA. The CDR3 is 14 amino acids. V was clipped by 1 base and J by 6 bases, with 12 bases between them.

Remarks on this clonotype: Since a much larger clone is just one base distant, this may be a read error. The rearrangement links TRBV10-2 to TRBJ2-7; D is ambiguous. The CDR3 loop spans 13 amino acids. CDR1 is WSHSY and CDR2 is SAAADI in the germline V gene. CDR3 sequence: CAGSESWNYEQYF. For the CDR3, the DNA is TGCGCCGGCAGTGAGTCGTGGAACTACGAGCAGTACTTC.

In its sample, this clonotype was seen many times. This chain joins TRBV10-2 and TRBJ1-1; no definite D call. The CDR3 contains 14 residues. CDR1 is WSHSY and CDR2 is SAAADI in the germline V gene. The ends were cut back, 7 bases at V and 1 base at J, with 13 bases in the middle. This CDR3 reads CASKGGLGNTEAFF. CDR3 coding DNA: TGCGCCAGCAAGGGAGGGTTGGGGAACACTGAAGCTTTCTTT.

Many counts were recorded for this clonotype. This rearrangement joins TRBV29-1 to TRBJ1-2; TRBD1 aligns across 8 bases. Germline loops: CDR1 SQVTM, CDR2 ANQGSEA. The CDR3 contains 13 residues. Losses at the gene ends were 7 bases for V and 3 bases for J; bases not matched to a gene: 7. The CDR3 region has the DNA TGCAGCGACCGACAGGGGACGGACTATGGCTACACCTTC. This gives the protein CSDRQGTDYGYTF. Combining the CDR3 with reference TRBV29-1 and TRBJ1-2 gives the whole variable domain SAVISQKPSRDICQRGTSLTIQCQVDSQVTMMFWYRQQPGQSLTLIATANQGSEATYESGFVIDKFPISRPNLTFSTLTVSNMSPEDSSIYLCSDRQGTDYGYTFGSGTRLTVV.

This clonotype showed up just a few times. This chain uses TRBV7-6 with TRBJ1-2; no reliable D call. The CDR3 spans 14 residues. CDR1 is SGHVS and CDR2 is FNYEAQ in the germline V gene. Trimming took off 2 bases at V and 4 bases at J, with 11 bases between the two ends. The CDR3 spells CASSLSAESYGYTF. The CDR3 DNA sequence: TGTGCCAGCAGCTTAAGCGCGGAGAGCTATGGCTACACCTTC.

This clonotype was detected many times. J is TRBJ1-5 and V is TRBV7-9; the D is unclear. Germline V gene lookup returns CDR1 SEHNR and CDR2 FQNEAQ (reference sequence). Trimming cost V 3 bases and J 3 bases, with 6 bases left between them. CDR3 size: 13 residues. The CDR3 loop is CASSFGDNQPQHF. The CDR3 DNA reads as TGTGCCAGCAGCTTCGGAGACAATCAGCCCCAGCATTTT.

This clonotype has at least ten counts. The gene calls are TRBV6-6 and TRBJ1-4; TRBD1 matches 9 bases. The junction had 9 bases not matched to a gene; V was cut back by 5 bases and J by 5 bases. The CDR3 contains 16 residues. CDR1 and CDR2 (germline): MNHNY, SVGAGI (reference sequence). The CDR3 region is CASSRRGTGRNEKLFF. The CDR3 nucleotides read TGTGCCAGCAGTCGCCGGGGGACAGGGCGGAATGAAAAACTGTTTTTT.

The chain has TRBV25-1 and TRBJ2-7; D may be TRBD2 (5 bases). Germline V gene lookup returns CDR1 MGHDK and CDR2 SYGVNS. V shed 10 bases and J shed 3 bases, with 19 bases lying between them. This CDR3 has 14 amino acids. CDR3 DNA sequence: TGTGCCACCCCTGCCCTCGGGGTCTTCTACGAGCAGTACTTC. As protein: CATPALGVFYEQYF.

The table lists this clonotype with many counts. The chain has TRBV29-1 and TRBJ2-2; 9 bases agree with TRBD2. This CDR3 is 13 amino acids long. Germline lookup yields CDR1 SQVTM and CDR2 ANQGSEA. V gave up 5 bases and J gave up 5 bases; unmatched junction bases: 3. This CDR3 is CSVSLAGTGELFF. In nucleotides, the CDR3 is TGCAGCGTTTCGCTAGCGGGAACCGGGGAGCTGTTTTTT.

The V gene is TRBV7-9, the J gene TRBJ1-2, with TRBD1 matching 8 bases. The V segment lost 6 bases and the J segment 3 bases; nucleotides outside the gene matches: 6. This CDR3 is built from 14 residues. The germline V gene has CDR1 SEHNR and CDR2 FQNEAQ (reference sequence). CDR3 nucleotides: TGTGCCAGCAGAGACAGGGGTTGGGACTATGGCTACACCTTC. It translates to CASRDRGWDYGYTF.

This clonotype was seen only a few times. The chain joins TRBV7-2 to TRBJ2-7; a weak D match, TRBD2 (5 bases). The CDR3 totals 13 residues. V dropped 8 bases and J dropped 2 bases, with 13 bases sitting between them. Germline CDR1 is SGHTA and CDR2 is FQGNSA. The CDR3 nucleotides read TGTGCCAGCCAGAGGGCGGTGACCTACGAGCAGTACTTC. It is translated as CASQRAVTYEQYF. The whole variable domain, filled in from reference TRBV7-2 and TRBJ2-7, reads GAGVSQSPSNKVTEKGKDVELRCDPISGHTALYWYRQSLGQGLEFLIYFQGNSAPDKSGLPSDRFSAERTGGSVSTLTIQRTQQEDSAVYLCASQRAVTYEQYFGPGTRLTVT.

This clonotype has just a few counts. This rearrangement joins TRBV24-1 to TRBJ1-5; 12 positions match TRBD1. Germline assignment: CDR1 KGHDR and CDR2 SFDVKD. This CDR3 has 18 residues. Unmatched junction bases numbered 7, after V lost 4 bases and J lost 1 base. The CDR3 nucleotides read TGTGCCACCAGTGACCCAGGGACAGGGGGCTTCAGCAATCAGCCCCAGCATTTT. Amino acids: CATSDPGTGGFSNQPQHF.

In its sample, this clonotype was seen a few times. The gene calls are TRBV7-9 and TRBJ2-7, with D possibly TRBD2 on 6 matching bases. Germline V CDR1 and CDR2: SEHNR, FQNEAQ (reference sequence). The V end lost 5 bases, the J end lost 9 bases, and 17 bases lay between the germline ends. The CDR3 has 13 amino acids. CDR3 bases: TGTGCCAGCAGCCAAGACGCGGGAAGGGGGCAGTACTTC. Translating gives CASSQDAGRGQYF. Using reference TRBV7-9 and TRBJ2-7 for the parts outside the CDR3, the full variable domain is DTGVSQNPRHKITKRGQNVTFRCDPISEHNRLYWYRQTLGQGPEFLTYFQNEAQLEKSRLLSDRFSAERPKGSFSTLEIQRTEQGDSAMYLCASSQDAGRGQYFGPGTRLTVT.

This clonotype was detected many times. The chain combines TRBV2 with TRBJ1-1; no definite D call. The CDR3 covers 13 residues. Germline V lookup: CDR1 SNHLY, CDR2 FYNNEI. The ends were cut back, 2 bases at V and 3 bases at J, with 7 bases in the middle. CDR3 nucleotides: TGTGCCAGCAGTGAACTCGAGTACACTGAAGCTTTCTTT. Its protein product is CASSELEYTEAFF.

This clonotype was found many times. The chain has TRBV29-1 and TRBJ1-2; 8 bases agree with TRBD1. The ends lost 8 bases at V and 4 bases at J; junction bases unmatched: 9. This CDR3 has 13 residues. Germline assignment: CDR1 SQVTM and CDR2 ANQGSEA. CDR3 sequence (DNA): TGCAGCTCTTATCAGGGGGCAGGCTATGGCTACACCTTC. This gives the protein CSSYQGAGYGYTF.

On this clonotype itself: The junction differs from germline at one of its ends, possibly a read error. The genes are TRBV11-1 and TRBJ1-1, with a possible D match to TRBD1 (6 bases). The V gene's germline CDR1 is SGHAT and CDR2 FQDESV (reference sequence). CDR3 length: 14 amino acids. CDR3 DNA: TGTGCCAGCAGATACAGAGGGGGAACGACTGAAGCTCTCTTT. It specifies CASRYRGGTTEALF.

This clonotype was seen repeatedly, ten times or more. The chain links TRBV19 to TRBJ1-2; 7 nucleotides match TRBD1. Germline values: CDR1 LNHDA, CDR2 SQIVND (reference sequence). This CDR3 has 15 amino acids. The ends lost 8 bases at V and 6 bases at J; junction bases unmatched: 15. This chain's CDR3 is CASRPFDRELDGYTF. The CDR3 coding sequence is TGTGCCAGTCGACCTTTCGACAGGGAATTGGATGGCTACACCTTC.

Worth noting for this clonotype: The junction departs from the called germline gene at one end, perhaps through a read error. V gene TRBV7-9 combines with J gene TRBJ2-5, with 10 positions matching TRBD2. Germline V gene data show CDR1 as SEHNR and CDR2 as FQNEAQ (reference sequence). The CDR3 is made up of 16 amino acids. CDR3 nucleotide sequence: TGTGCCAGCAGCCTTATAGCGGGGGGATTCCAAGAGACCCAGGACTTC. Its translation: CASSLIAGGFQETQDF.